The T cell receptor beta chain described here comes from a study of T cell responses to AZD1222 COVID-19 vaccine. Sequencing was performed with immunoSEQ multiplex PCR; in TCRdb, only in-frame clones are kept and a portion is missing. The sample comprises tens of thousands of clones, 92% of which are singletons, and roughly 3.1% rests with the top ten. The CDR3 totals 16 residues. Trimming took off 1 base at V and 6 bases at J, with 16 bases between the two ends. Germline CDR1 SGHRS, CDR2 YFSETQ. The source was peripheral blood, collected 28 days after the second AZD1222 dose. This receptor was taken from an adult who received the AZD1222 COVID-19 vaccine. This chain joins TRBV5-1 and TRBJ1-4, with D possibly TRBD1 on 6 matching bases. As DNA, the CDR3 is TGCGCCAGCAGCTTGCCGGGGGTAGGGGGAGATGAAAAACTGTTTTTT. Protein: CASSLPGVGGDEKLFF. Based on the CDR3 plus reference TRBV5-1 and TRBJ1-4, the full variable domain is KAGVTQTPRYLIKTRGQQVTLSCSPISGHRSVSWYQQTPGQGLQFLFEYFSETQRNKGNFPGRFSGRQFSNSRSEMNVSTLELGDSALYLCASSLPGVGGDEKLFFGSGTQLSVL.